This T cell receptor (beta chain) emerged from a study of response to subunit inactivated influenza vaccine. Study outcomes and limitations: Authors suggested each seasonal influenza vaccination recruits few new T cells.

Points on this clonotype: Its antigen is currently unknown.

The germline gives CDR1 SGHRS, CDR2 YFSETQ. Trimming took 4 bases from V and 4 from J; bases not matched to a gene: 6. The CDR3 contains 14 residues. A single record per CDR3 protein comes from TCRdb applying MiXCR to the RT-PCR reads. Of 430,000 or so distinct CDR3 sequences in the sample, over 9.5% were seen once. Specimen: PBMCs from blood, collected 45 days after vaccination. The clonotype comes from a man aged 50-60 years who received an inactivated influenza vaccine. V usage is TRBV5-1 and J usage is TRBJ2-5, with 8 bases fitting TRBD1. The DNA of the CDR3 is TGCGCCAGCAGCCGGACAGGGCCGGGAGAGACCCAGTACTTC. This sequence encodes CASSRTGPGETQYF.